The clone carrying this TCR beta chain showed up just a few times. What it binds is not known. Specified treatment: approximately nine-day PBMC culture with coronavirus spike peptide pools or control peptides (ViraFEST assay). These data are taken from a study of vaccination and CD4 T cells after COVID-19. On the study more broadly: The BNT162b2 or mRNA-1273 vaccine was given to participants in two doses. Sampling after COVID took place at a median of about 98 days (range 35 to 161) following diagnosis.

The germline gives CDR1 DFQATT, CDR2 SNEGSKA (reference sequence). The V end was cut by 4 bases, the J end by 6 bases, with 10 bases between. The CDR3 length is 11 residues. The Oncomine TCR Beta short-read assay was applied to DNA of cultured CD4+ T cells. One entry per CDR3 protein, called by TCRdb with MiXCR from the PCR reads. The profile shows 5,000 to 7,500 distinct CDR3 sequences, about a third of them singletons. The specimen was CD4+ T cells from blood, cultured in vitro, collected after SARS-CoV-2 vaccination. The receptor's source is a human donor who had recovered from COVID-19. The chain links TRBV20-1 to TRBJ2-7; D unresolved. In DNA form, the CDR3 reads TGCAGTGCTACTGACAATCGCGAGCAGTACTTC. It yields the protein CSATDNREQYF.